The next 24 T cell receptor beta chains were all read from a single sample in a study of cytomegalovirus exposure and HLA in healthy donors. PCR was performed using 60 Vbeta and 13 Jbeta primers. The data were produced by immunoSEQ multiplex PCR, yet TCRdb's version contains in-frame clones alone and is incomplete. The data show about 160,000 clones, with 80% to 90% seen just once and around 6.7% held by the top ten. Sequencing was done on a sample of PBMCs. All receptors come from a woman aged 25 to 39 in good health and CMV-seropositive.

This clone was seen just once. V gene TRBV5-1 combines with J gene TRBJ2-7; 11 positions agree with TRBD2. CDR1 is SGHRS and CDR2 is YFSETQ in the germline V gene. The ends lost 2 bases at V and 5 bases at J; junction bases unmatched: 3. CDR3 length equals 14 residues. The CDR3, as DNA: TGCGCCAGCAGCTTTAGCGGGGGGGCCCACGAGCAGTACTTC. As protein: CASSFSGGAHEQYF.

In DNA form, the CDR3 reads TGTGCCAGCAGTCACCACCAGGACGGGACACGGGTCGGCTACACCTTC. Amino acid sequence: CASSHHQDGTRVGYTF. This chain connects TRBV6-8 to TRBJ1-2; possibly TRBD1 for D (6 bases). CDR3 length equals 16 residues. V lost 5 bases to trimming and J lost 8 bases, with 24 bases between them. The germline V gene has CDR1 MNHGY and CDR2 SAAAGT.

The rearrangement links TRBV2 to TRBJ2-3, with D unresolved. Trimming left V 4 bases short and J 1 base short, with 9 bases between. CDR1 is SNHLY, CDR2 FYNNEI, per germline. The CDR3 has 14 amino acids. The CDR3 here is CASSANRGTDTQYF. DNA for the CDR3: TGTGCCAGCAGTGCTAATCGGGGCACAGATACGCAGTATTTT.

V is TRBV18 and J is TRBJ2-5; tentative D call: TRBD2 (6 bases). TRBJ2-7 matches the DNA end more closely, so the J call is doubtful. This CDR3 contains 15 residues. Germline CDR1 and CDR2: KGHSH and LQKENI. CDR3 DNA sequence: TGTGCCAGCTCCCCCGCGGGGCAGGGTAGTTACGAGCAGTACTTC. Amino acids: CASSPAGQGSYEQYF.

The rearrangement uses TRBV9 and TRBJ1-6; possible D gene TRBD1, 5 bases. The V gene lost 1 base and the J gene lost 6 bases, with 11 bases spanning the gap. The CDR3 consists of 15 residues. Germline CDR1 and CDR2: SGDLS and YYNGEE. The CDR3 DNA follows: TGTGCCAGCAGCGTACAGGGCCAGATTAATTCACCCCTCCACTTT. Its protein product is CASSVQGQINSPLHF.

This rearrangement joins TRBV7-6 to TRBJ1-1; no definite D call. The CDR3 contains 11 residues. Trimming left V 3 bases short and J 4 bases short, with 3 bases between. Per the germline V gene, CDR1 is SGHVS and CDR2 is FNYEAQ. This CDR3 reads CASSFGTEAFF. The CDR3 bases are TGTGCCAGCAGCTTCGGCACTGAAGCTTTCTTT.

The rearrangement joins TRBV7-2 to TRBJ2-5; 9 positions match TRBD1. CDR1 and CDR2 (germline): SGHTA, FQGNSA. The CDR3 consists of 15 residues. The junction had 7 bases not matched to a gene; V was cut back by 6 bases and J by 2 bases. The CDR3 sequence is CASRTDRGTQETQYF. The CDR3 DNA reads as TGTGCCAGCAGGACCGACAGGGGGACTCAAGAGACCCAGTACTTC.

The chain uses TRBV6-1 and TRBJ1-1; D is unclear. Trimming removed 8 bases from V and 4 bases from J, with 14 bases in between. The CDR3 length is 13 residues. Germline CDR1 MNHNS, CDR2 SASEGT. The CDR3 DNA is TGTGCCAGCCAGACCCTGCAGGCCACTGAAGCTTTCTTT. This codes for CASQTLQATEAFF.

The table lists this clone with a count of one. The chain links TRBV11-3 to TRBJ2-1; D is undetermined. This CDR3 contains 14 residues. CDR1 SGHNT and CDR2 YENEEA come from the germline V gene. Trimming took off 5 bases at V and 0 bases at J, with 8 bases between the two ends. The chain's CDR3 is CASSPRSSYNEQFF. CDR3 nucleotides: TGTGCCAGCAGCCCGAGGAGCTCCTACAATGAGCAGTTCTTC.

The chain is built from TRBV28 and TRBJ2-5; D is possibly TRBD2 (6 bases). The germline gives CDR1 MDHEN, CDR2 SYDVKM. This CDR3 has 14 amino acids. Trimming took 4 bases from V and 2 from J, leaving 11 bases between them. The CDR3, as DNA: TGTGCCAGCAGTTGGGCGGGGACTCAAGAGACCCAGTACTTC. This encodes CASSWAGTQETQYF.

Concerning this clone itself: This CDR3 fails to terminate in the conserved phenylalanine or tryptophan, so it likely reflects a read error. The rearrangement uses TRBV2 and TRBJ1-1; weak D call: TRBD1 (5 bases). Trimming removed 5 bases from V and 6 bases from J, with 10 bases in between. This CDR3 region has 12 residues. Germline CDR1 SNHLY, CDR2 FYNNEI. In DNA form, the CDR3 reads TGTGCCAGCAGTAGCGGGGCCGCTGAAGCTTTCGTT. Protein: CASSSGAAEAFV.

This chain joins TRBV10-3 and TRBJ1-4, with 8 bases identical to TRBD1. Germline V gene data show CDR1 as ENHRY and CDR2 as SYGVKD. J lost 8 bases, V lost 10 bases, and 12 bases had no gene match. The CDR3 loop spans 14 amino acids. CDR3 sequence reads: CASKRTGSKEKLFF. In nucleotides, the CDR3 is TGTGCCAGCAAGAGGACAGGGAGTAAGGAAAAACTGTTTTTT.

The J gene is TRBJ2-7, the V gene TRBV7-9; 8 nucleotides align to TRBD2. Germline V CDR1 and CDR2: SEHNR, FQNEAQ (reference sequence). The CDR3 covers 16 residues. J lost 2 bases, V lost 5 bases, and 11 bases had no gene match. The CDR3 nucleotides are TGTGCCAGCAGCCTCACCGAGCGGGGGCCCACCTACGAGCAGTACTTC. Its translation is CASSLTERGPTYEQYF.

The V gene is TRBV5-1, the J gene TRBJ1-5; TRBD1 agrees at 8 bases. CDR1 is SGHRS and CDR2 is YFSETQ in the germline V gene. The CDR3 totals 15 residues. V trimming: 1 base; J trimming: 4 bases; junction bases outside the gene matches: 4. In nucleotides, the CDR3 is TGCGCCAGCAGCTTGACTGGACAGGGAAATCAGCCCCAGCATTTT. Translation gives CASSLTGQGNQPQHF.

The chain has TRBV7-2 and TRBJ2-1; 9 nucleotides line up with TRBD2. The germline V gene encodes CDR1 SGHTA and CDR2 FQGNSA. The CDR3 contains 17 residues. V was clipped by 3 bases and J by 9 bases; unmatched bases: 15. Here the CDR3 DNA reads TGTGCCAGCAGCTTTGGTCAATCGCGGGGGGGCCGGGGTGAGCAGTTCTTC. It codes for CASSFGQSRGGRGEQFF.

This chain uses TRBV19 with TRBJ1-2, with a tentative D call TRBD1 (6 bases). Germline V lookup: CDR1 LNHDA, CDR2 SQIVND (reference sequence). Trimming left V 5 bases short and J 9 bases short, with 16 bases between. This CDR3 has 13 amino acids. The CDR3 DNA follows: TGTGCCAGTAGTGCCAGACAGGCCATGAGCTACACCTTC. Protein product: CASSARQAMSYTF. Complete variable domain (other parts from reference TRBV19 and TRBJ1-2): DGGITQSPKYLFRKEGQNVTLSCEQNLNHDAMYWYRQDPGQGLRLIYYSQIVNDFQKGDIAEGYSVSREKKESFPLTVTSAQKNPTAFYLCASSARQAMSYTFGSGTRLTVV.

This chain links TRBV11-2 with TRBJ2-7; D remains ambiguous. V was trimmed by 8 bases and J by 3 bases, leaving 17 bases between them. The CDR3 loop spans 14 amino acids. Germline CDR1 reads SGHAT; CDR2 reads FQNNGV. As DNA, the CDR3 is TGTGCCAGCCGACGGCCCCAGGCTGGCTACGAGCAGTACTTC. Translation gives CASRRPQAGYEQYF.

This sequence joins TRBV5-1 and TRBJ2-5, with 9 positions matching TRBD1. Losses at the gene ends were 5 bases for V and 5 bases for J; bases not matched to a gene: 10. Germline-derived CDR1 and CDR2 are SGHRS and YFSETQ. This CDR3 contains 15 residues. CDR3: CASSRGDRVFETQYF. CDR3 bases: TGCGCCAGCAGTCGGGGGGACAGGGTATTCGAGACCCAGTACTTC.

Details on this clone: At the DNA level, this CDR3 is encoded by other sequences in the same sample as well. The chain uses TRBV30 and TRBJ1-5; TRBD1 matches at 7 bases. The CDR3 runs 13 residues. Germline V gives CDR1 GTSNPN, CDR2 SVGIG (reference sequence). Trimming took 1 base from V and 7 from J; bases not matched to a gene: 4. The CDR3 region is CAWSGQGGQPQHF. The DNA of the CDR3 is TGTGCCTGGAGTGGACAGGGAGGACAGCCCCAGCATTTT.

The gene calls are TRBV28 and TRBJ2-7; 10 bases map to TRBD1. Trimming cost V 4 bases and J 2 bases; bases outside gene matches: 2. CDR1 and CDR2 (germline): MDHEN, SYDVKM. This CDR3 comprises 14 residues. Here the CDR3 DNA reads TGTGCCAGCAGTTGGGGGACAGGGGCCTACGAGCAGTACTTC. Translation gives CASSWGTGAYEQYF.

The rearrangement links TRBV7-2 to TRBJ1-4; D perhaps matches TRBD1 (5 bases). Germline V CDR1 and CDR2: SGHTA, FQGNSA. V lost 1 base, J lost 8 bases, and 14 bases lay in between. The CDR3 extends over 15 amino acids. The CDR3 DNA follows: TGTGCCAGCAGCTTAGGGCTGGGGCTAGTAGAAAAACTGTTTTTT. Translating gives CASSLGLGLVEKLFF.

The chain links TRBV19 to TRBJ2-3; D might be TRBD2 (5 bases). The CDR3 has 14 amino acids. V was trimmed by 10 bases and J by 2 bases, leaving 16 bases between them. Germline assignment: CDR1 LNHDA and CDR2 SQIVND (reference sequence). The CDR3 region has the DNA TGTGCCACAGGAAGGGCGGACTTCACAGATACGCAGTATTTT. As protein: CATGRADFTDTQYF.

The chain links TRBV13 to TRBJ2-2; D gene unclear. The CDR3 is made up of 12 amino acids. The V gene lost 5 bases and the J gene lost 5 bases, with 6 bases spanning the gap. Germline CDR1 and CDR2: PRHDT and FYEKMQ (reference sequence). In nucleotides, the CDR3 is TGTGCCAGCAGCCCCCCTACCGGGGAGCTGTTTTTT. This codes for CASSPPTGELFF.

The chain employs TRBV6-6 and TRBJ2-5; TRBD1 aligns across 10 bases. J lost 5 bases, V lost 4 bases, and 4 bases had no gene match. The length of the CDR3 is 14 residues. CDR1 and CDR2 (germline): MNHNY, SVGAGI (reference sequence). DNA for the CDR3: TGTGCCAGCAGTTGGACAGGGGGTAGTGAGACCCAGTACTTC. It specifies CASSWTGGSETQYF.